The present T cell receptor beta chain was sequenced within a study of Graves' ophthalmopathy and Graves' hyperthyroidism. Study-wide findings and caveats: Most expanded clonotypes from thyroid (those above 0.001 frequency) were also found in blood.

Note on this clonotype: Antigen: not known. This could be a read error, since a much larger clone is one nucleotide away.

TCR beta CDR3 regions were amplified from RNA transcripts. HTBI primers served in a first-round RT-PCR, which a second-round multiplex PCR followed. TCRdb independently ran MiXCR on the multiplex PCR reads; one entry per CDR3 protein. The sample holds hundreds of thousands of distinct CDR3 sequences; about 20% are singletons and the top ten take roughly 6.9%. V dropped 3 bases and J dropped 9 bases, with 15 bases sitting between them. This CDR3 has 14 residues. Germline values: CDR1 ENHRY, CDR2 SYGVKD. Hyperthyroidism patients were newly diagnosed, ill under 2 months, and aged 18 to 65 years. Exclusion criteria comprised other autoimmune diseases, uncontrolled infections, pregnancy or lactation in patients. PBMCs were isolated by Ficoll-Paque density gradient centrifugation, using around 10 ml of fresh peripheral blood as the starting material.

Sequenced input: peripheral blood. This sequence joins TRBV10-3 and TRBJ1-5; no definite D call. This TCR came from a woman under 30 with stable Graves' hyperthyroidism. Some clones in this sample may be carry-over from other donors' samples. CDR3 nucleotide sequence: TGTGCCATCAGTGAAGAACCCAAGGTCTGGCCCCAGCATTTT. Amino acid sequence: CAISEEPKVWPQHF.